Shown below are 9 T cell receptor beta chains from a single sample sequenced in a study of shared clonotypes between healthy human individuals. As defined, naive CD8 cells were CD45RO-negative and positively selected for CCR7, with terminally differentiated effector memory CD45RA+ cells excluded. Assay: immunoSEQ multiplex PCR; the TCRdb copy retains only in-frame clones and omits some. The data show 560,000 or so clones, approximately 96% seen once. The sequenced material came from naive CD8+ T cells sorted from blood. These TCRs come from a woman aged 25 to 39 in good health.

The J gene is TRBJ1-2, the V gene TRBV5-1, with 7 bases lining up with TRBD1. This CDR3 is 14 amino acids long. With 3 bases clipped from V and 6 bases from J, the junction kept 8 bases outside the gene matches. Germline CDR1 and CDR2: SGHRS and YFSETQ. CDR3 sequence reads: CASSSRTGSDGYTF. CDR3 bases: TGCGCCAGCAGCTCCCGGACAGGCAGCGATGGCTACACCTTC.

The DNA of the CDR3 is TGTGCCAGCAGCTTAGCGCCTGGGAGAAAGAACAATGAGCAGTTCTTC. Residues: CASSLAPGRKNNEQFF. This chain uses TRBV7-8 with TRBJ2-1, with TRBD2 as a possible D gene (5 bases). CDR1 and CDR2 from the germline V gene are SGHVS and FQNEAQ. Trimming removed 0 bases from V and 5 bases from J, with 14 bases in between. The CDR3 totals 16 residues. Using reference TRBV7-8 and TRBJ2-1 for the parts outside the CDR3, the full variable domain is GAGVSQSPRYKVAKRGQDVALRCDPISGHVSLFWYQQALGQGPEFLTYFQNEAQLDKSGLPSDRFFAERPEGSVSTLKIQRTQQEDSAVYLCASSLAPGRKNNEQFFGPGTRLTVL.

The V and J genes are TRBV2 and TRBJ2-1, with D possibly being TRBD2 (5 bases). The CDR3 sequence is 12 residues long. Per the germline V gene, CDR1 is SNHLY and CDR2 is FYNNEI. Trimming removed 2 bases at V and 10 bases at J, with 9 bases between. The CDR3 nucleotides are TGTGCCAGCAGTGAACTAGCATGGGAGCAGTTCTTC. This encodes CASSELAWEQFF.

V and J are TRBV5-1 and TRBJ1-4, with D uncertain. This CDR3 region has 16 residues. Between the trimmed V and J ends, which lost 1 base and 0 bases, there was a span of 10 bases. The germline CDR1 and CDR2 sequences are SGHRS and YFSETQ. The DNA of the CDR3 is TGCGCCAGCAGCTTGATAACCGCCGCAACTAATGAAAAACTGTTTTTT. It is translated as CASSLITAATNEKLFF.

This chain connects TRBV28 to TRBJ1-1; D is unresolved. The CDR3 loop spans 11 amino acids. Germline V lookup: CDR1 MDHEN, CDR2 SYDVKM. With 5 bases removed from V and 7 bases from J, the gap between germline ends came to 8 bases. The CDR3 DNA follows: TGTGCCAGCAGTACTGCTGGTGAAGCTTTCTTT. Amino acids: CASSTAGEAFF. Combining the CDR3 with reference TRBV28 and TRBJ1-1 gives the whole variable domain DVKVTQSSRYLVKRTGEKVFLECVQDMDHENMFWYRQDPGLGLRLIYFSYDVKMKEKGDIPEGYSVSREKKERFSLILESASTNQTSMYLCASSTAGEAFFGQGTRLTVV.

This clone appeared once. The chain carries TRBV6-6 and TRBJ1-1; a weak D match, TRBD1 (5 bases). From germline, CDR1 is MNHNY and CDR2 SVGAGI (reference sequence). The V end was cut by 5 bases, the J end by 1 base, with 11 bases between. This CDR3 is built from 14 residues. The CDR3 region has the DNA TGTGCCAGCAGTGAGACAGCTTCGAACACTGAAGCTTTCTTT. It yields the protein CASSETASNTEAFF.

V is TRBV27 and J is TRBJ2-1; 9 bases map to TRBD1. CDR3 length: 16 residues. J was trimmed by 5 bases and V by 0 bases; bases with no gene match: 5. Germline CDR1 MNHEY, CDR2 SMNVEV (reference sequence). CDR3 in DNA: TGTGCCAGCAGTTTATCGGCGGGGACAGGGCACAATGAGCAGTTCTTC. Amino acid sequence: CASSLSAGTGHNEQFF.

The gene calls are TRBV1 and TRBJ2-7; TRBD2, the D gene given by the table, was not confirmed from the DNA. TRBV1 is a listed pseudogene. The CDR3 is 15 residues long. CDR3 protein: CTSSQGEREWYEQYF. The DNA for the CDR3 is TGCACCAGCAGCCAAGGCGAGCGGGAGTGGTACGAGCAGTACTTC.

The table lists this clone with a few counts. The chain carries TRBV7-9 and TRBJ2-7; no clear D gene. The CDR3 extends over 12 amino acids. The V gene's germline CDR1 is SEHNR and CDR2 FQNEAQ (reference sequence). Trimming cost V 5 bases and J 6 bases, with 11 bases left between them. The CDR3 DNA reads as TGTGCCAGCAGCGGAGACGGCGTCGAGCAGTACTTC. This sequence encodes CASSGDGVEQYF.